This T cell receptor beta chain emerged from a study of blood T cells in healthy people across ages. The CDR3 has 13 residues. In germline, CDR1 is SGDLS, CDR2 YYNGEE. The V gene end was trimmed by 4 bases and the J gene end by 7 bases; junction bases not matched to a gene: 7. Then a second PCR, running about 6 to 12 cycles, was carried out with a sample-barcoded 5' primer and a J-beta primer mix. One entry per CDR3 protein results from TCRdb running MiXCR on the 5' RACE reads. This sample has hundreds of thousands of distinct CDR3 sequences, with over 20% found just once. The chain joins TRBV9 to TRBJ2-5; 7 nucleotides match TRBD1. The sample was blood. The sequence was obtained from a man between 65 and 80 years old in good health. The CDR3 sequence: CASSTGQKGTQYF. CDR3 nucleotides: TGTGCCAGCAGCACGGGACAGAAAGGGACCCAGTACTTC.